A selection of T cell receptor beta chains follows, all from one sample in a study of metastatic and nonmetastatic thyroid tumors. Via MiXCR, TCRdb re-called the PCR reads. The sample consists of under 15,000 clones, around 12% of them appearing once. What was sequenced was blood. All receptors come from a female donor with papillary thyroid cancer or a benign thyroid nodule (not recorded which). Some clones in this sample may be carry-over from other donors' samples. Each CDR3 is given with its conserved first and last residue. The order of the fields is J gene, D gene, V gene, clone size, CDR3 protein, CDR3 DNA. A D gene is named only where the DNA matches it firmly. Part of the rows lack a size; the others show once, few, many or a class for expanded clones.

j_gene: TRBJ2-1; d_gene: TRBD2; v_gene: TRBV20-1; abundance: many; CDR3aa: CSAREWLAGGNEQFF; CDR3nt: TGCAGTGCTAGAGAATGGCTAGCGGGAGGGAATGAGCAGTTCTTC
j_gene: TRBJ2-7; d_gene: TRBD1; v_gene: TRBV29-1; abundance: many; CDR3aa: CSVEVRDSRSLTYEQYF; CDR3nt: TGCAGCGTTGAAGTTAGGGACAGCCGGTCATTGACCTACGAGCAGTACTTC
j_gene: TRBJ2-5; d_gene: .; v_gene: TRBV2; abundance: medium-sized; CDR3aa: CASSEPMGAETQYF; CDR3nt: TGTGCCAGCAGTGAACCGATGGGCGCGGAGACCCAGTACTTC
j_gene: TRBJ1-2; d_gene: .; v_gene: TRBV3-1; abundance: many; CDR3aa: CASSQRWSGAYGYTF; CDR3nt: TGTGCCAGCAGCCAACGGTGGTCGGGGGCTTATGGCTACACCTTC
j_gene: TRBJ2-5; d_gene: .; v_gene: TRBV6-1; abundance: many; CDR3aa: CASSMYRLSQETQYF; CDR3nt: TGTGCCAGCAGCATGTATAGGTTGAGCCAAGAGACCCAGTACTTC
j_gene: TRBJ1-5; d_gene: .; v_gene: TRBV9; abundance: many; CDR3aa: CASSVGWQPNQPQHF; CDR3nt: TGTGCCAGCAGCGTAGGGTGGCAGCCCAATCAGCCCCAGCATTTT
j_gene: TRBJ1-5; d_gene: .; v_gene: TRBV6-5; abundance: medium-sized; CDR3aa: CASSYGGANQPQHF; CDR3nt: TGTGCCAGCAGTTACGGGGGGGCGAATCAGCCCCAGCATTTT
j_gene: TRBJ2-1; d_gene: .; v_gene: TRBV3-1; abundance: many; CDR3aa: CASSQDRNSNEQFF; CDR3nt: TGTGCCAGCAGCCAAGATCGAAACAGCAATGAGCAGTTCTTC
j_gene: TRBJ2-5; d_gene: .; v_gene: TRBV2; abundance: many; CDR3aa: CASSESSPVETQYF; CDR3nt: TGTGCCAGCAGTGAATCTAGTCCGGTAGAGACCCAGTACTTC
j_gene: TRBJ2-1; d_gene: .; v_gene: TRBV19; abundance: medium-sized; CDR3aa: CASKGADTTNEQFF; CDR3nt: TGTGCCAGTAAGGGCGCGGATACGACCAATGAGCAGTTCTTC
j_gene: TRBJ2-3; d_gene: .; v_gene: TRBV30; abundance: .; CDR3aa: CAWSVKVGGPSTDTQYF; CDR3nt: TGTGCCTGGAGTGTAAAGGTGGGAGGCCCTAGCACAGATACGCAGTATTTT
j_gene: TRBJ2-3; d_gene: .; v_gene: TRBV20-1; abundance: many; CDR3aa: CSARGLRVGDTQYF; CDR3nt: TGCAGTGCTAGGGGCCTCCGAGTCGGAGATACGCAGTATTTT
j_gene: TRBJ2-7; d_gene: .; v_gene: TRBV2; abundance: medium-sized; CDR3aa: CASLGSSYEQYF; CDR3nt: TGTGCCAGCTTGGGGAGCTCCTACGAGCAGTACTTC
j_gene: TRBJ1-4; d_gene: TRBD1; v_gene: TRBV6-1; abundance: many; CDR3aa: CASSTDRVKEKLFF; CDR3nt: TGTGCCAGCAGTACGGACAGGGTGAAGGAAAAACTGTTTTTT
j_gene: TRBJ1-2; d_gene: .; v_gene: TRBV19; abundance: few; CDR3aa: CASSTSGGNYGYTF; CDR3nt: TGTGCCAGCAGTACCTCCGGAGGCAACTATGGCTACACCTTC
j_gene: TRBJ2-7; d_gene: TRBD1; v_gene: TRBV6-1; abundance: medium-sized; CDR3aa: CASRLEGAGSYEQYF; CDR3nt: TGTGCCAGCCGATTAGAGGGGGCGGGTTCGTACGAGCAGTACTTC
j_gene: TRBJ2-3; d_gene: TRBD1; v_gene: TRBV6-1; abundance: medium-sized; CDR3aa: CASSEGTGHTDTQYF; CDR3nt: TGTGCCAGCAGTGAAGGGACAGGGCACACAGATACGCAGTATTTT
j_gene: TRBJ1-4; d_gene: TRBD1; v_gene: TRBV6-4; abundance: many; CDR3aa: CASSDKTGEGEKLFF; CDR3nt: TGTGCCAGCAGTGACAAGACAGGGGAGGGCGAAAAACTGTTTTTT
j_gene: TRBJ2-7; d_gene: TRBD2; v_gene: TRBV20-1; abundance: .; CDR3aa: CSEGTSGRPYEQYF; CDR3nt: TGCAGTGAAGGGACTAGCGGGAGGCCCTACGAGCAGTACTTC
j_gene: TRBJ2-7; d_gene: .; v_gene: TRBV28; abundance: few; CDR3aa: CASSLTRRRVSGF; CDR3nt: TGTGCCAGCAGTTTGACGCGACGGCGGGTCTCAGGGTTC